The entry below gives a single T cell receptor beta chain sequence along with its context. V was pared by 2 bases and J by 6 bases, with 18 bases between. The CDR3 covers 15 residues. The germline gives CDR1 SGHRS, CDR2 YFSETQ. Peripheral blood came from all dose cohorts at three timepoints. The sample is drawn from a study of OX40 agonist ivuxolimab in advanced cancers. Overall study context: Patients in the trial were receiving intravenous ivuxolimab every 2 weeks, at doses of 0.01 to 10 mg/kg. Head and neck, renal cell, melanoma or hepatocellular carcinoma were the cancers that dose-escalation patients had. Among those enrolled, mean age was approximately 62 years (range roughly 20 to 79) and roughly 84% were male.

Profiling relied on immunoSEQ multiplex PCR, and the TCRdb table lists in-frame clones only, not all of them. This table has about 47,000 clones, around 80% appearing once. V usage is TRBV5-1 and J usage is TRBJ2-7; maybe TRBD2 (5 bases). Material: CD4+ or CD8+ T cells sorted from blood, obtained in a trial of the OX40 agonist ivuxolimab. This TCR was sampled from an adult with an advanced solid tumor such as melanoma, head and neck, liver or kidney cancer. The CDR3, as DNA: TGCGCCAGCAGCTTAAGGGTTGGATACCTAGCCGAGCAGTACTTC. Protein sequence: CASSLRVGYLAEQYF.